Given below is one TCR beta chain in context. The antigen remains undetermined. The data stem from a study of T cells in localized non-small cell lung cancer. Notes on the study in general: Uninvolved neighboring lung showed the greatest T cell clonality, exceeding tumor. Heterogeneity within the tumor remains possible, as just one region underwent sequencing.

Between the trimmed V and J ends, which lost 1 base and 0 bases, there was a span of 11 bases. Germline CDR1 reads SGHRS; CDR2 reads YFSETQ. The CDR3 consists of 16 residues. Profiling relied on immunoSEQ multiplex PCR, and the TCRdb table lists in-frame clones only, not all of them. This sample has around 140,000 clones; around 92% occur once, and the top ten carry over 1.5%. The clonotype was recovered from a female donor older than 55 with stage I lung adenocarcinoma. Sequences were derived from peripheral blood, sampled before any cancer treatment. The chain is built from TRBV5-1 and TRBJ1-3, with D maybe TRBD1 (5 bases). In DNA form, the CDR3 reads TGCGCCAGCAGCTTGCGGGGGACGGACTCTGGAAACACCATATATTTT. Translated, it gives CASSLRGTDSGNTIYF.